A single sample gave rise to the 5 T cell receptor beta chains below, sequenced in a study of shared clonotypes between healthy human individuals. TCRdb's table, derived via immunoSEQ multiplex PCR, lists solely in-frame clones and lacks some. The top ten clones hold about 11% of a sample with about half a million clones, 70% to 80% of them seen once. Sequencing was performed on PBMCs. These receptors originate from a woman aged 40 to 50 in good health. Some clones in this sample may be carry-over from other donors' samples.

The J gene is TRBJ2-5, the V gene TRBV19; 7 bases fit TRBD2. V was pared by 1 base and J by 5 bases, with 7 bases of the junction left unmatched. The germline CDR1 and CDR2 sequences are LNHDA and SQIVND (reference sequence). The CDR3 contains 15 residues. CDR3 nucleotides: TGTGCCAGTAGTATAGGGGAGGGTCCTGGGGAGACCCAGTACTTC. Translating it yields CASSIGEGPGETQYF. Using reference TRBV19 and TRBJ2-5 for the parts outside the CDR3, the full variable domain is DGGITQSPKYLFRKEGQNVTLSCEQNLNHDAMYWYRQDPGQGLRLIYYSQIVNDFQKGDIAEGYSVSREKKESFPLTVTSAQKNPTAFYLCASSIGEGPGETQYFGPGTRLLVL.

V gene TRBV5-1 combines with J gene TRBJ1-4; 10 bases agree with TRBD1. The trim removed 4 bases at V and 12 bases at J, leaving 6 bases unmatched. Germline V gene lookup returns CDR1 SGHRS and CDR2 YFSETQ. The CDR3 runs 13 residues. DNA of the CDR3: TGCGCCAGCAGCATAGGGACAGGGGATCAACTGTTTTTT. Translated, it gives CASSIGTGDQLFF. Variable domain in full (rest from reference TRBV5-1 and TRBJ1-4): KAGVTQTPRYLIKTRGQQVTLSCSPISGHRSVSWYQQTPGQGLQFLFEYFSETQRNKGNFPGRFSGRQFSNSRSEMNVSTLELGDSALYLCASSIGTGDQLFFGSGTQLSVL.

The V gene is TRBV28, the J gene TRBJ2-6; D ambiguous. Trimming stripped 6 bases from V and 0 bases from J, with 6 bases between. Per germline, CDR1 MDHEN and CDR2 SYDVKM. The CDR3 length is 14 residues. As DNA, the CDR3 is TGTGCCAGCAGAGATAGCTCTGGGGCCAACGTCCTGACTTTC. It is translated as CASRDSSGANVLTF.

The chain has TRBV5-1 and TRBJ2-5, with TRBD2 matching 13 bases. Germline loops: CDR1 SGHRS, CDR2 YFSETQ. Trimming took 4 bases from V and 5 from J; bases not matched to a gene: 5. The CDR3 extends over 15 amino acids. In DNA, the CDR3 is TGCGCCAGCAGCAGGACTAGCGGGAGAAGGGAGACCCAGTACTTC. As protein: CASSRTSGRRETQYF.

This clone came up once. J is TRBJ1-4 and V is TRBV2; 8 bases fit TRBD1. Germline CDR1 SNHLY, CDR2 FYNNEI. V trimming: 5 bases; J trimming: 7 bases; junction bases outside the gene matches: 6. The CDR3 extends over 14 amino acids. The CDR3 spells CASSTDRGREKLFF. The CDR3 DNA follows: TGTGCCAGCAGTACCGACAGGGGTCGTGAAAAACTGTTTTTT. Full variable domain (missing parts from reference TRBV2 and TRBJ1-4): EPEVTQTPSHQVTQMGQEVILRCVPISNHLYFYWYRQILGQKVEFLVSFYNNEISEKSEIFDDQFSVERPDGSNFTLKIRSTKLEDSAMYFCASSTDRGREKLFFGSGTQLSVL.